What follows are 9 T cell receptor beta chains derived from one specimen sequenced in a study of long-term antiretroviral therapy in people with HIV. The assay, immunoSEQ v3.0, was run at survey level. Generated by immunoSEQ multiplex PCR, the TCRdb table keeps only in-frame clones and is missing some. The sample yields around 32,000 clones, about 90% seen once. The sample was unsorted PBMCs, taken 3.2 years before starting antiretroviral therapy. These receptors were taken from a man aged 50 to 59 with HIV.

This chain links TRBV10-3 with TRBJ1-2; D is undetermined. Germline V gives CDR1 ENHRY, CDR2 SYGVKD. Deletions cut 7 bases from V and 7 bases from J, with 13 bases between. This CDR3 contains 12 residues. The CDR3 nucleotides read TGTGCCATCACCTCTTTGGCACGTGGCTACACCTTC. It is translated as CAITSLARGYTF.

The V and J genes are TRBV7-2 and TRBJ1-2; D not certain. The CDR3 runs 15 residues. V gave up 6 bases and J gave up 4 bases, with 18 bases separating them. From germline, CDR1 is SGHTA and CDR2 FQGNSA. The CDR3 nucleotides read TGTGCCAGCAGACCTATACGGGGTTCCAGCTATGGCTACACCTTC. This encodes CASRPIRGSSYGYTF.

A single count supports this clone. The V call is TRBV5-5, the J call TRBJ2-7; D is perhaps TRBD1 (5 bases). Germline assignment: CDR1 SGHKS and CDR2 YYEKEE (reference sequence). The CDR3 has 13 residues. The V end lost 4 bases, the J end lost 6 bases, and 14 bases lay between the germline ends. In DNA form, the CDR3 reads TGTGCCAGCAGCCAGTCGCGACAGACCGAGCAGTACTTC. Translated, it gives CASSQSRQTEQYF.

The CDR3 reads CASTQGATGGNTIYF. The CDR3 bases are TGTGCCAGCACCCAGGGGGCAACAGGGGGAAACACCATATATTTT. The rearrangement joins TRBV6-6 to TRBJ1-3; 8 bases agree with TRBD1. CDR1 and CDR2 from the germline V gene are MNHNY and SVGAGI (reference sequence). V shed 7 bases and J 4 bases; nucleotides not matched to a gene: 9. The CDR3 totals 15 residues.

V is TRBV19 and J is TRBJ2-7; D may correspond to TRBD1 or TRBD2 (6 bases each). The ends were cut back, 0 bases at V and 4 bases at J, with 13 bases in the middle. The germline V gene encodes CDR1 LNHDA and CDR2 SQIVND (reference sequence). The CDR3 runs 15 residues. The chain's CDR3 is CASSIEGGGIYEQYF. The DNA for the CDR3 is TGTGCCAGTAGTATAGAAGGAGGGGGGATTTACGAGCAGTACTTC.

CDR3 residues: CASSSVAGEPPYEQYF. The CDR3 DNA follows: TGTGCCAGCAGTTCGGTAGCGGGAGAGCCCCCCTACGAGCAGTACTTC. The chain is built from TRBV27 and TRBJ2-7; 9 bases map to TRBD2. In germline, CDR1 is MNHEY, CDR2 SMNVEV (reference sequence). V gave up 4 bases and J gave up 2 bases; unmatched junction bases: 9. The length of the CDR3 is 16 residues.

The gene calls are TRBV18 and TRBJ2-1; 15 bases agree with TRBD2. The CDR3 is made up of 18 amino acids. V dropped 2 bases and J dropped 10; count of bases not matched to a gene: 12. Looked up from germline, CDR1 is KGHSH and CDR2 is LQKENI. The CDR3 bases are TGTGCCAGCTCACCAGGACTAGCGGGAGGGGGTCTTGAGCGCGAGCAGTTCTTC. As protein: CASSPGLAGGGLEREQFF.

The chain joins TRBV5-1 to TRBJ1-4; perhaps TRBD1 as D (6 bases). Germline lookup yields CDR1 SGHRS and CDR2 YFSETQ. The CDR3 has 15 residues. The V end lost 5 bases, the J end lost 1 base, and 12 bases lay between the germline ends. In DNA form, the CDR3 reads TGCGCCAGCAGGAATGGGGGCGGAACTAATGAAAAACTGTTTTTT. It specifies CASRNGGGTNEKLFF.

The chain recombines TRBV10-3 with TRBJ1-1; D is possibly TRBD1 (5 bases). The germline gives CDR1 ENHRY, CDR2 SYGVKD. The CDR3 runs to 13 residues. Trimming took off 8 bases at V and 1 base at J, with 11 bases between the two ends. This CDR3 reads CAISSGGNTEAFF. The CDR3 DNA reads TGTGCCATCTCTTCCGGGGGGAACACTGAAGCTTTCTTT.